The clone carrying this T cell receptor beta chain was found once. This record belongs to a study of shared clonotypes between healthy human individuals. Cells designated naive CD8 were CD45RO-negative and were positively selected for CCR7, with terminally differentiated effector memory CD45RA+ cells excluded. Each sample came from a Caucasian adult donor living in Nashville, Tennessee. The CDR3 length is 14 residues. V gave up 1 base and J gave up 3 bases, with 7 bases separating them. Germline assignment: CDR1 MGHRA and CDR2 YSYEKL. The authors distributed each subset's genomic DNA evenly over several immunoSEQ plates. Sequencing used immunoSEQ multiplex PCR; TCRdb keeps in-frame clones, though not all of them. The sample lists some 1,900,000 clones, roughly 94% seen once, with around 1.2% in the top ten.

Material for sequencing was naive CD8+ T cells sorted from blood. The chain joins TRBV4-1 to TRBJ1-5; no reliable D call. The source is a young man in good health. The CDR3 nucleotides read TGCGCCAGCAGCCAAGGCGGAGCCAATCAGCCCCAGCATTTT. Translating it yields CASSQGGANQPQHF.